This TCR beta chain appears in the sequencing data of a study of cytomegalovirus exposure and HLA in healthy donors. Whole-study context: A previous analysis identified 117 million unique TCR beta sequences derived from roughly 180 million T cells. Of around 410 genotyped donors, roughly 76% grouped in the Caucasian-associated ancestry cluster.

PCR employed 60 Vbeta and 13 Jbeta primers. Data came from immunoSEQ multiplex PCR; TCRdb stores just in-frame clones and leaves some out. This listing includes about 65,000 clones. Comment on this clone: Its target is not known.

Between the trimmed V and J ends, which lost 0 bases and 9 bases, there was a span of 6 bases. The CDR3 contains 12 residues. In germline, CDR1 is MGHRA, CDR2 YSYEKL. Study-wide points: Later analysis identified a missense DCLRE1C variant that was linked to TCR beta V- and J-gene trimming.

This receptor was obtained from a boy under 18 in good health and CMV-seronegative. This rearrangement joins TRBV4-1 to TRBJ2-1; D is ambiguous. Sequences were obtained from PBMCs. The CDR3: CASSQDGGEQFF. CDR3 nucleotide sequence: TGCGCCAGCAGCCAAGATGGCGGTGAGCAGTTCTTC.